The source of this T cell receptor (beta chain) is a study of blood T cells in healthy people across ages (dated by TCRdb to the mid-2010s). Describing the broader study: In model experiments, template switching captured about one uniquely barcoded TCR beta cDNA molecule for every two T cells. To track age-related changes in TCR beta repertoire diversity, the study relied on deep sequencing normalized with unique cDNA molecular identifiers. Donors were grouped into four age groups: young (average roughly 17 years), middle-aged (39), aged (around 66) and long-lived (just over 80). For two donors (one aged 18 to 30 and one aged 80 or older), the study analyzed two additional independent replicas of 1 million unique cDNA reads from the same blood draw. What the work shows at the level of the full study, not this receptor alone: The long-lived group showed more naive CD4+ T cells, fewer expanded clones and increased TCR diversity than the aged group, suggesting age selection. Because donor CMV infection status was unknown, age-related changes in expanded clonotypes were potentially confounded. As age increased, observed TCR beta diversity per million T cells dropped in a roughly linear way, and a significant reduction was already evident by age about 40. A strong correlation was found between observed TCR beta diversity and the percentage of naive T cells measured by flow cytometry. Because profiling used bulk unsorted PBMCs, naive and antigen-experienced compartments could not be compared conclusively. Total diversity estimates from one million sequenced T cells were considered lower bounds and underestimates.

Library prep was done by 5' RACE. These reads were obtained on an Illumina HiSeq 2500. A second PCR of about 7 to 12 cycles was performed with a sample-barcoded 5' primer and a J-beta primer mix. Each TCR beta cDNA molecule received a unique molecular identifier from a template-switch 5' adaptor carrying 12 random nucleotides. At least 2.5 million CDR3-containing paired-end reads were obtained from each sample. First-strand cDNA was synthesized from all RNA with the Mint cDNA synthesis kit, primed by a TRBC-specific oligonucleotide. After uracil-DNA glycosylase treatment, a first 18-cycle PCR used universal primers M1SS and BC2_uni_R on all cDNA. As for the authors' bioinformatics: Each sample was normalized by randomly selecting 1 million high-quality reads, each carrying a distinct molecular identifier. Reads sharing molecular identifiers were discarded rather than binned into consensus sequences. CDR3 identification, clonotype clustering and error correction used MiTCR with a Q25 quality threshold and the strictest error-elimination algorithm. A nonparametric unseen species model with Euler transformation was used to estimate a lower bound on total TCR beta diversity. In-frame beta chains were kept once TCRdb had trimmed the public reads at Q25 with fastp and called clones with MiXCR. Entries that share a CDR3 protein sequence are merged under the most common genes and DNA. V and J calls and clone size were set by TCRdb, not the authors. Present in this sample are 700,000 to 900,000 distinct CDR3 sequences, roughly 26% of which were seen just once. The ten largest make up about 3% of the sample.

A note on this clonotype: Its antigen is still unknown. No much larger clone is present one base from it, and per-base qualities are unavailable.

The CDR3 spans 15 residues, from the cysteine through the phenylalanine. CDR3 DNA is the only sequence kept; it has 45 bases, read in frame from the first base. Per the germline V gene (reference sequence), SEHNR is the CDR1 and FQNEAQ is the CDR2. Trimmed from V: 5 bases; trimmed from J: 4 bases; junction bases lacking a gene match: 7. Donors were 35 to 40 systemically healthy Caucasian individuals from Russia aged roughly 6 to 95 years. Each donor gave 8 to 10 milliliters of peripheral blood, collected into EDTA-treated Vacutainer tubes. PBMCs were isolated by Ficoll-Paque density-gradient centrifugation, with at least 6 million obtained per sample. Trizol reagent was used to extract total RNA from PBMCs, with at least 5 micrograms per sample. For every donor, flow cytometry on a PBMC aliquot measured the percentage of naive CD45RAhigh/CD27high T cells. A further study also used this sample, focusing on T cells of mothers and their children. Taken from the second paper: Nine systemically healthy Caucasian individuals, comprising three mothers and their six children, were included as donors. cDNA synthesis used all of the extracted RNA, with 1.5 ug of RNA in each 15 ul reaction. Sample barcodes and 2-4 random nucleotides were added via the M1S primer in the second PCR. Each mother yielded over 8.5 million TCR beta CDR3 reads and each child 2.5 million to 3.5 million reads. Thymic selection similarly shapes TCR recombination output in related and unrelated pairs, with minor effect from inherited differences. Normalized repertoire overlap in related mother-child pairs was always slightly higher than in unrelated mother-child pairs, but the difference was never significant. No persistent microchimeric T cell clones were found, with a detection sensitivity of roughly 92 clones per million clonotypes. To look for features that set related mother-child pairs apart from unrelated individuals, the researchers ran deep NGS to compare the TCR beta repertoires of mothers and children. The mean age was roughly 44 +/- 4 years for the mothers and about 12 +/- 4 years for the children. After adapter ligation was performed with NEBNext reagents, the libraries were sequenced on an Illumina HiSeq 2000 with 100+100 nt paired-end reads. To prevent cross-contamination, the mother and child libraries were prepared one month apart and sequenced in separate runs. For each donor, between about 450,000 and 2,300,000 distinct TCR beta clonotypes were identified. Naive TCR beta clonotypes were estimated from low-frequency clonotypes matched to each donor's FACS-determined naive share, without sorting.

This receptor was identified in a boy between 10 and 17 years old in good health. The source material was blood. The chain uses TRBV7-9 and TRBJ1-3, with 8 middle bases fitting TRBD1. The CDR3: CASSPPTGAGNTIYF. DNA sequence: TGTGCCAGCAGCCCACCGACAGGGGCAGGAAACACCATATATTTT. The reference TRBV7-9 and TRBJ1-3 proteins fill in what lies around the CDR3, so the full variable domain reads DTGVSQNPRHKITKRGQNVTFRCDPISEHNRLYWYRQTLGQGPEFLTYFQNEAQLEKSRLLSDRFSAERPKGSFSTLEIQRTEQGDSAMYLCASSPPTGAGNTIYFGEGSWLTVV.